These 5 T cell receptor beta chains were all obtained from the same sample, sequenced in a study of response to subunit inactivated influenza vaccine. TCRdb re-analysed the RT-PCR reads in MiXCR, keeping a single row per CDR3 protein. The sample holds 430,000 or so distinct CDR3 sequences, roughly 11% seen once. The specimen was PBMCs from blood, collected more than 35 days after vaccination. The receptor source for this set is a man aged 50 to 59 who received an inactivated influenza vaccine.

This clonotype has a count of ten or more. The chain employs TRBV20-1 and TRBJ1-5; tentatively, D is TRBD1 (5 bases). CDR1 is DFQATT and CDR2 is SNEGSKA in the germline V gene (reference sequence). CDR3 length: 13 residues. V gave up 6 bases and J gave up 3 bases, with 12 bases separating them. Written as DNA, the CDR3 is TGCAGTGCACTGGGGCAGTACAATCAGCCCCAGCATTTT. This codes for CSALGQYNQPQHF.

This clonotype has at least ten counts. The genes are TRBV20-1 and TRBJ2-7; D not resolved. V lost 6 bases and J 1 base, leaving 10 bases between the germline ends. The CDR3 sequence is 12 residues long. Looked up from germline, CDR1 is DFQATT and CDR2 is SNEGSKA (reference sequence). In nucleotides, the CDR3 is TGCAGTGCCCAGGACCGTTCCTACGAGCAGTACTTC. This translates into CSAQDRSYEQYF.

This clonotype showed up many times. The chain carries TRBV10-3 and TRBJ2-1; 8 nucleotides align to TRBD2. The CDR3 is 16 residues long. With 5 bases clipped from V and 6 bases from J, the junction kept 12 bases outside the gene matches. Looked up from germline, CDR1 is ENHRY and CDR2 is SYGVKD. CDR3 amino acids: CAISSRTSTGGNEQFF. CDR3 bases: TGTGCCATCAGTTCCCGGACTAGCACGGGGGGCAATGAGCAGTTCTTC.

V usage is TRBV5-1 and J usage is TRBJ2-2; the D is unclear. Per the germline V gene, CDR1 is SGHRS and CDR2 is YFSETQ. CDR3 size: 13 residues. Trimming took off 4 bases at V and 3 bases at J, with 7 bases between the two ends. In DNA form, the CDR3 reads TGCGCCAGCAGCACTGACCACACCGGGGAGCTGTTTTTT. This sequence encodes CASSTDHTGELFF.

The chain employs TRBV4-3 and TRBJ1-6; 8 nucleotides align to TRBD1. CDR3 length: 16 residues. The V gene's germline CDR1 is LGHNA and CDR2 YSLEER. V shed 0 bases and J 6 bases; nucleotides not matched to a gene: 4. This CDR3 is CASSQDIQGGNSPLHF. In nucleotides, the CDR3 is TGCGCCAGCAGCCAAGATATACAGGGGGGTAATTCACCCCTCCACTTT.